What follows are 25 T cell receptor beta chains derived from one specimen sequenced in a study of T cells after yellow fever vaccination. TCRdb reprocessed the 5' RACE reads with MiXCR, giving one entry per CDR3 protein. The sample carries a few hundred thousand distinct CDR3 sequences, 13% recorded once. This specimen was CD4+ T cells sorted from PBMCs, taken 45 days after the yellow fever booster vaccination. The receptor source for this set is a man under 40 who received the YFV17D yellow fever vaccine.

In this sample, this clonotype turned up a few times. CDR3 nucleotide sequence: TGTGCCAGCAGCTTAGCTTCGGGAGGTGGGGAGACCCAGTACTTC. It codes for CASSLASGGGETQYF. The chain couples TRBV7-2 to TRBJ2-5; 7 nucleotides line up with TRBD2. Germline CDR1 SGHTA, CDR2 FQGNSA. V lost 0 bases and J lost 5; bases outside the gene matches: 6. This CDR3 comprises 15 residues.

The sample holds a few counts of this clonotype. CDR3 sequence reads: CASSLVRGSIDEQYF. CDR3 in DNA: TGTGCCAGCAGCTTAGTAAGGGGGTCGATAGACGAGCAGTACTTC. This chain uses TRBV7-2 with TRBJ2-7; D may be TRBD1 (6 bases). The V and J ends lost 1 base and 5 bases respectively, with 15 bases between them. The CDR3 extends over 15 amino acids. Germline CDR1 SGHTA, CDR2 FQGNSA.

This clonotype occurred many times. The CDR3 nucleotides are TGCAGTGCTAGAGTTCCGCAGGGCCGGGAGCAGTACTTC. As protein: CSARVPQGREQYF. The V call is TRBV20-1, the J call TRBJ2-7; D is perhaps TRBD1 (5 bases). This CDR3 is 13 amino acids long. Trimming pared 1 base from V and 7 bases from J, leaving 14 bases between. The V gene's germline CDR1 is DFQATT and CDR2 SNEGSKA (reference sequence).

The V call is TRBV30, the J call TRBJ2-1; 12 nucleotides match TRBD2. The CDR3 runs to 17 residues. J was trimmed by 2 bases and V by 0 bases; bases with no gene match: 5. Germline-derived CDR1 and CDR2 are GTSNPN and SVGIG (reference sequence). The CDR3, as DNA: TGTGCCTGGAGTGTATGGGCTAGCGGGAGGGCCTACAATGAGCAGTTCTTC. This sequence encodes CAWSVWASGRAYNEQFF.

This clonotype has more than one count but fewer than ten. CDR3 coding DNA: TGTGCCAGCAGTTTCGGGGGGGATACGCAGTATTTT. Translating it yields CASSFGGDTQYF. The gene calls are TRBV12-3 or TRBV12-4 and TRBJ2-3, with 7 bases matching TRBD2. CDR3 length: 12 residues. J gave up 6 bases and V 3 bases, and 0 bases lay outside the gene matches.

The J gene is TRBJ2-2, the V gene TRBV7-8, with a weak D call TRBD1 (6 bases). Germline CDR1 reads SGHVS; CDR2 reads FQNEAQ. This CDR3 region has 15 residues. V lost 0 bases, J lost 5 bases, and 10 bases lay in between. The CDR3 region has the DNA TGTGCCAGCAGCTTAGCCCTAGGGGGTACCGGGGAGCTGTTTTTT. Its protein product is CASSLALGGTGELFF.

A few counts support this clonotype. The chain recombines TRBV19 with TRBJ2-1, with D possibly being TRBD2 (6 bases). This CDR3 has 13 residues. Trimming left V 7 bases short and J 7 bases short, with 14 bases between. Germline CDR1 LNHDA, CDR2 SQIVND (reference sequence). The CDR3 DNA follows: TGTGCCAGTACCCCGGGACTGGGGAATGAGCAGTTCTTC. It is translated as CASTPGLGNEQFF.

V usage is TRBV10-3 and J usage is TRBJ1-4; no clear D gene. The CDR3 extends over 13 amino acids. Trimming pared 4 bases from V and 3 bases from J, leaving 6 bases between. Germline CDR1 ENHRY, CDR2 SYGVKD. The CDR3 DNA reads TGTGCCATCAGTGGGGATGCTAATGAAAAACTGTTTTTT. Translating gives CAISGDANEKLFF.

The rearrangement joins TRBV20-1 to TRBJ2-1; 8 bases line up with TRBD1. This CDR3 comprises 15 residues. Trimming removed 6 bases from V and 0 bases from J; junction bases left unmatched: 7. From germline, CDR1 is DFQATT and CDR2 SNEGSKA (reference sequence). The CDR3 loop is CSALRGPSSYNEQFF. The DNA for the CDR3 is TGCAGTGCGCTCAGGGGGCCGAGCTCCTACAATGAGCAGTTCTTC.

In this sample, this clonotype turned up a few times. The chain carries TRBV4-3 and TRBJ2-3; D is uncertain. Germline V gene data show CDR1 as LGHNA and CDR2 as YSLEER. The CDR3 totals 13 residues. Trimming removed 1 base from V and 6 bases from J, with 8 bases in between. The CDR3 bases are TGCGCCAGCAGCCAAGGGGGAAGTGATACGCAGTATTTT. Its protein product is CASSQGGSDTQYF.

This clonotype has a handful of counts. The V gene is TRBV4-3, the J gene TRBJ2-1; D is unresolved. The CDR3 has 9 residues. The V gene lost 2 bases and the J gene lost 15 bases, with 5 bases spanning the gap. Germline V gene lookup returns CDR1 LGHNA and CDR2 YSLEER. The CDR3 region has the DNA TGCGCCAGCAGCCAAAAACCGTTCTTC. Protein product: CASSQKPFF.

This clonotype was detected only a few times. V and J are TRBV5-1 and TRBJ2-7; D might be TRBD1 or TRBD2, each matching 6 bases. The CDR3 is made up of 16 amino acids. V was shortened by 5 bases and J by 0 bases, with 18 bases between the two germline ends. Germline lookup yields CDR1 SGHRS and CDR2 YFSETQ. CDR3 nucleotide sequence: TGCGCCAGCAGGAGGGGGTGGGTAGCGGACTCCTACGAGCAGTACTTC. Translating it yields CASRRGWVADSYEQYF. Variable domain in full (rest from reference TRBV5-1 and TRBJ2-7): KAGVTQTPRYLIKTRGQQVTLSCSPISGHRSVSWYQQTPGQGLQFLFEYFSETQRNKGNFPGRFSGRQFSNSRSEMNVSTLELGDSALYLCASRRGWVADSYEQYFGPGTRLTVT.

A few counts support this clonotype. The V and J genes are TRBV20-1 and TRBJ2-5, with D possibly TRBD1 on 7 matching bases. From germline, CDR1 is DFQATT and CDR2 SNEGSKA (reference sequence). The length of the CDR3 is 12 residues. The CDR3 is CNPQGGTETQYF. CDR3 in DNA: TGCAACCCCCAGGGGGGAACGGAGACCCAGTACTTC.

This clonotype has more than one count but fewer than ten. The chain combines TRBV12-3 or TRBV12-4 with TRBJ2-7; 13 nucleotides line up with TRBD2. CDR3 length: 15 amino acids. V lost 4 bases and J lost 4; bases outside the gene matches: 4. The CDR3 spells CASSSRTSGRYEQYF. CDR3 coding DNA: TGTGCCAGCAGTTCCCGGACTAGCGGGAGATACGAGCAGTACTTC.

This clonotype was observed a few times. This rearrangement joins TRBV28 to TRBJ2-4, with D possibly TRBD1 on 7 matching bases. Germline V gene lookup returns CDR1 MDHEN and CDR2 SYDVKM. The CDR3 is 13 amino acids. With 9 bases removed from V and 8 bases from J, the gap between germline ends came to 17 bases. CDR3 sequence: CASTRGVGDIQYF. As DNA, the CDR3 is TGTGCCAGTACCAGGGGGGTGGGGGACATTCAGTACTTC. Supplemented by reference TRBV28 and TRBJ2-4, the full variable domain reads DVKVTQSSRYLVKRTGEKVFLECVQDMDHENMFWYRQDPGLGLRLIYFSYDVKMKEKGDIPEGYSVSREKKERFSLILESASTNQTSMYLCASTRGVGDIQYFGAGTRLSVL.

This clonotype was counted between two and nine times. V is TRBV7-9 and J is TRBJ1-1; D gene uncertain. The germline V gene encodes CDR1 SEHNR and CDR2 FQNEAQ (reference sequence). Deletions cut 6 bases from V and 0 bases from J, with 14 bases between. The CDR3 runs to 15 residues. The CDR3 DNA reads TGTGCCAGCAGGCCGAAGGCGGGGATGAACACTGAAGCTTTCTTT. Residues: CASRPKAGMNTEAFF.

The rearrangement uses TRBV5-1 and TRBJ2-5; weak D call: TRBD1 (6 bases). Trimming took off 5 bases at V and 8 bases at J, with 16 bases between the two ends. CDR1 and CDR2 from the germline V gene are SGHRS and YFSETQ. The length of the CDR3 is 13 residues. The CDR3 loop is CASSSGTMVTQYF. CDR3 nucleotide sequence: TGCGCCAGCAGTTCCGGGACAATGGTTACCCAGTACTTC.

This clonotype has only a few counts. V and J are TRBV20-1 and TRBJ2-2; 9 bases agree with TRBD2. The length of the CDR3 is 16 residues. CDR1 is DFQATT, CDR2 SNEGSKA, per germline (reference sequence). V was pared by 3 bases and J by 0 bases, with 5 bases of the junction left unmatched. The CDR3 is CSASIAGVSNTGELFF. The CDR3 DNA sequence: TGCAGTGCTAGTATAGCGGGAGTTTCGAACACCGGGGAGCTGTTTTTT.

V and J are TRBV12-3 or TRBV12-4 and TRBJ2-2; D is uncertain. The CDR3 consists of 12 residues. Trimming pared 3 bases from V and 6 bases from J, leaving 5 bases between. The CDR3, as DNA: TGTGCCAGCAGTTTGATTTCCGGGGAGCTGTTTTTT. The encoded protein is CASSLISGELFF.

This clonotype was detected ten times or more. The chain has TRBV7-8 and TRBJ1-1; perhaps TRBD1 as D (5 bases). The germline V and J ends were trimmed by 3 bases and 5 bases, with 13 bases remaining between them. In germline, CDR1 is SGHVS, CDR2 FQNEAQ. This CDR3 has 14 amino acids. This chain's CDR3 is CASSLSREGTEAFF. The CDR3 DNA reads as TGTGCCAGCAGCTTGTCCAGGGAAGGGACTGAAGCTTTCTTT.

Only a few counts were recorded for this clonotype. The rearrangement links TRBV7-2 to TRBJ2-3, with D tentatively TRBD1 or TRBD2 (5 bases each). V gave up 10 bases and J gave up 2 bases, with 13 bases separating them. CDR1 SGHTA and CDR2 FQGNSA come from the germline V gene. CDR3 length: 13 amino acids. The CDR3 loop is CATSWDPTDTQYF. The CDR3 DNA reads TGTGCCACCTCCTGGGACCCCACAGATACGCAGTATTTT.

The J gene is TRBJ2-5, the V gene TRBV10-3, with unresolved D. The CDR3 length is 12 residues. The V gene lost 11 bases and the J gene lost 0 bases, with 10 bases spanning the gap. The V gene's germline CDR1 is ENHRY and CDR2 SYGVKD. CDR3 coding DNA: TGTGCCTCAAGTTGGGACCAAGAGACCCAGTACTTC. Translating it yields CASSWDQETQYF.

The chain couples TRBV10-2 to TRBJ2-7; D possibly corresponds to TRBD1 (5 bases). Germline CDR1 reads WSHSY; CDR2 reads SAAADI. V was shortened by 3 bases and J by 0 bases, with 15 bases between the two germline ends. This CDR3 comprises 16 residues. The CDR3 sequence: CASSERSRASSYEQYF. CDR3 coding DNA: TGCGCCAGCAGTGAACGGAGCAGGGCAAGCTCCTACGAGCAGTACTTC.

This clonotype has just one count. The junction differs from germline at one of its ends, possibly a read error. V is TRBV3-1 and J is TRBJ2-1, with 11 bases matching TRBD2. The length of the CDR3 is 16 residues. Germline V lookup: CDR1 LGHDT, CDR2 YNNKEL (reference sequence). CDR3 in amino acids: CVSSVPTSGSGNEQFF. For the CDR3, the DNA is TGTGTCAGCAGCGTACCTACTAGCGGGAGCGGCAATGAGCAGTTCTTC.

The chain recombines TRBV5-1 with TRBJ2-3, with a possible D match to TRBD2 (5 bases). Germline CDR1 SGHRS, CDR2 YFSETQ. The CDR3 runs to 14 residues. The V gene lost 5 bases and the J gene lost 0 bases, with 10 bases spanning the gap. CDR3 region: CASSIRTSTDTQYF. CDR3 in DNA: TGCGCCAGCAGTATCAGGACTAGCACAGATACGCAGTATTTT.